A selection of T cell receptor beta chains follows, all from one sample in a study of blood T cell repertoires in COVID-19. Assay used: immunoSEQ multiplex PCR; TCRdb lists only in-frame clones, some missing. The data contain roughly 22,000 clones, roughly 77% of them singletons. Sample: peripheral blood. Receptors were obtained from a woman between 65 and 79 years old with COVID-19, enrolled during active disease. Each CDR3 is given with its conserved first and last residue. The D gene is left open where the match is weak. The listing skips clone size in some rows; elsewhere it reads once, few, many or a size class.

D gene: -
V gene: TRBV9
clone size: -
J gene: TRBJ1-6
CDR3 DNA: TGTGCCAGCAGCGCCCAACTCGGGCGAGGGGAGGATTCACCCCTCCACTTT
CDR3 protein: CASSAQLGRGEDSPLHF

D gene: TRBD1
V gene: TRBV11-2
clone size: -
J gene: TRBJ1-3
CDR3 DNA: TGTGCCAGCAGCCCCTGGACAGGGGGAAACACCATATATTTT
CDR3 protein: CASSPWTGGNTIYF

D gene: -
V gene: TRBV13
clone size: -
J gene: TRBJ2-7
CDR3 DNA: TGTGCCAGCAGCTTAGCGGGGGTCCTCTCCTACGAGCAGTACTTC
CDR3 protein: CASSLAGVLSYEQYF

D gene: TRBD1
V gene: TRBV27
clone size: once
J gene: TRBJ2-3
CDR3 DNA: TGTGCCAGCAGTTTTCAACCCAGACAGGGTCAGCCAGATACGCAGTATTTT
CDR3 protein: CASSFQPRQGQPDTQYF

D gene: -
V gene: TRBV6-1
clone size: -
J gene: TRBJ2-1
CDR3 DNA: TGTGCCAGCAGTGGTCGAAAATGGGCTAGCGCCTACAATGAGCAGTTCTTC
CDR3 protein: CASSGRKWASAYNEQFF

D gene: TRBD2
V gene: TRBV7-3
clone size: -
J gene: TRBJ2-3
CDR3 DNA: TGTGCCAGCAGCTTAATAGGGAGGACTAGCGGGAGCAGCCGGGCAGATACGCAGTATTTT
CDR3 protein: CASSLIGRTSGSSRADTQYF

D gene: -
V gene: TRBV21-1
clone size: -
J gene: TRBJ1-5
CDR3 DNA: TGTGCCAGCACCCATACTACAGGGGGATCTCAGCCCCAGCATTTT
CDR3 protein: CASTHTTGGSQPQHF

D gene: -
V gene: TRBV9
clone size: -
J gene: TRBJ1-1
CDR3 DNA: TGTGCCAGCAGCGTAGCCGGGGGTGAAGCTTTCTTT
CDR3 protein: CASSVAGGEAFF

D gene: TRBD1
V gene: TRBV7-8
clone size: -
J gene: TRBJ1-1
CDR3 DNA: TGTGCCAGCAGCAACGGACAGGGGGCAAACACTGAAGCTTTCTTT
CDR3 protein: CASSNGQGANTEAFF

D gene: -
V gene: TRBV5-1
clone size: -
J gene: TRBJ1-5
CDR3 DNA: TGCGCCAGCAGCTTGGGCCGGGATCAGCCCCAGCATTTT
CDR3 protein: CASSLGRDQPQHF

D gene: -
V gene: TRBV14
clone size: -
J gene: TRBJ2-2
CDR3 DNA: TGTGCCAGCAGTCCCGACACCGGGGAGCTGTTTTTT
CDR3 protein: CASSPDTGELFF

D gene: -
V gene: TRBV6-5
clone size: -
J gene: TRBJ2-1
CDR3 DNA: TGTGCCAGCAGGAGTCTGCGGGAGCAGTTCTTC
CDR3 protein: CASRSLREQFF

D gene: -
V gene: TRBV11-3
clone size: -
J gene: TRBJ2-5
CDR3 DNA: TGTGCCAGCAGCCAAGGTAAGGAGGGCAGCGAGACCCAGTACTTC
CDR3 protein: CASSQGKEGSETQYF

D gene: TRBD1
V gene: TRBV5-8
clone size: -
J gene: TRBJ1-1
CDR3 DNA: TGTGCCAGCAGCTCCGACAGGGACACTGAAGCTTTCTTT
CDR3 protein: CASSSDRDTEAFF

D gene: -
V gene: TRBV27
clone size: -
J gene: TRBJ1-2
CDR3 DNA: TGTGCCAGCAGTTCCAGGGGAAACTATGGCTACACCTTC
CDR3 protein: CASSSRGNYGYTF

D gene: TRBD1
V gene: TRBV7-2
clone size: -
J gene: TRBJ1-1
CDR3 DNA: TGTGCCAGCAGCTCCGGGACAGGGGAGGCCGCTTTCTTT
CDR3 protein: CASSSGTGEAAFF

D gene: -
V gene: TRBV5-5
clone size: -
J gene: TRBJ1-5
CDR3 DNA: TGTGCCAGCAGCGTGAGCGGGGGCGGGCAGCCCCAGCATTTT
CDR3 protein: CASSVSGGGQPQHF

D gene: TRBD2
V gene: TRBV4-1
clone size: once
J gene: TRBJ2-1
CDR3 DNA: TGCGCCAGCAGCCAAGGGAGTAGCGGGAGGCGTTACAATGAGCAGTTCTTC
CDR3 protein: CASSQGSSGRRYNEQFF

D gene: -
V gene: TRBV27
clone size: -
J gene: TRBJ1-2
CDR3 DNA: TGTGCCAGCAGCCCTCGGGGGGGCCATGGCTACACCTTC
CDR3 protein: CASSPRGGHGYTF

D gene: -
V gene: TRBV15
clone size: -
J gene: TRBJ1-2
CDR3 DNA: TGTGCCACCAGCAGAAGGGGCTCCTATGGCTACACCTTC
CDR3 protein: CATSRRGSYGYTF

D gene: TRBD2
V gene: TRBV5-6
clone size: -
J gene: TRBJ2-3
CDR3 DNA: TGTGCCAGCACCCTACTAGCGGGGATTAGCACAGATACGCAGTATTTT
CDR3 protein: CASTLLAGISTDTQYF

D gene: TRBD1
V gene: TRBV14
clone size: -
J gene: TRBJ1-4
CDR3 DNA: TGTGCCAGCAGCCAAGGACAGGGTAATGAAAAACTGTTTTTT
CDR3 protein: CASSQGQGNEKLFF

D gene: TRBD1
V gene: TRBV19
clone size: -
J gene: TRBJ1-2
CDR3 DNA: TGTGCCAGTAGTCCCTCGGGACAGGGAGGCGGCTACACCTTC
CDR3 protein: CASSPSGQGGGYTF

D gene: -
V gene: TRBV4-3
clone size: -
J gene: TRBJ1-1
CDR3 DNA: TGCGCCAGCAGCCAAGACCGGGGGGCCCCTGAAGCTTTCTTT
CDR3 protein: CASSQDRGAPEAFF

D gene: TRBD2
V gene: TRBV24-1
clone size: -
J gene: TRBJ2-1
CDR3 DNA: TGTGCCACCAGTGTCGGACTAGCGGGAGGGGGCAATGAGCAGTTCTTC
CDR3 protein: CATSVGLAGGGNEQFF

D gene: TRBD2
V gene: TRBV5-1
clone size: -
J gene: TRBJ2-3
CDR3 DNA: TGCGCCAGCAGCTTGACTAGCGGGGATTACACAGATACGCAGTATTTT
CDR3 protein: CASSLTSGDYTDTQYF

D gene: -
V gene: TRBV4-3
clone size: -
J gene: TRBJ2-1
CDR3 DNA: TGCGCCAGCAGCCAAGAGGAGGGGGACAGCTGGGAGCAGTTCTTC
CDR3 protein: CASSQEEGDSWEQFF